The sample holds many counts of the clone carrying this T cell receptor beta chain. The antigen is unknown. The time point: persistent/refractory GD, antithyroid drugs over 5 years with positive TRAb. Generation of the TCR library employed RNA extracted from PBMCs. Relying on iRepertoire HTBI primers and Arm-PCR of CDR3 regions, the team built TCR beta libraries. TCRdb recomputed calls from the multiplex PCR reads with MiXCR, one row per CDR3 protein. The sample contains 250,000 to 300,000 distinct CDR3 sequences, more than 20% of which appear only once. This sample was included in a study of regulatory T cells in long-lasting Graves disease. The V and J ends lost 5 bases and 9 bases, in that order; junction bases with no gene match: 19. The CDR3 is made up of 17 amino acids. Study-level points and caveats: Researchers reported studying only peripheral blood, not thyroid tissue. TRBV28, TRBJ1-2 and TRBJ2-5 were favored in persistent disease. Few sampled subjects may have lowered accuracy. Public clonotype sharing was higher in persistent than newly diagnosed patients.

The chain recombines TRBV12-3 or TRBV12-4 with TRBJ2-7; TRBD2 matches at 10 bases. This sequence was found in a female donor with Graves disease. Source: peripheral blood mononuclear cells (PBMCs), taken when the disease was refractory, from a patient treated with antithyroid drugs. The CDR3 loop is CASSPRLAGESSRGQYF. The CDR3 DNA sequence: TGTGCCAGCAGTCCCCGCCTAGCGGGAGAGAGTTCACGCGGGCAGTACTTC.